These T cell receptor beta chains were read from a single sample in a study of CD8+CD57+ T cells in acquired aplastic anemia. TCRdb re-derived calls from the reads in MiXCR, one entry per CDR3 protein. The sample carries about 100,000 distinct CDR3 sequences, around 53% recorded once. Input material: sorted CD4+, CD8+, or CD8+CD57+ T cells (not recorded which) from PBMCs. Receptors were obtained from a human donor in good health, serving as a control. Each CDR3 is given with its conserved first and last residue. A D gene is named only where the DNA matches it firmly. Size is omitted from some rows. Given values are once, few, many or a class for expanded clones.

V gene	D gene	J gene	clone size	CDR3 DNA	CDR3 protein
TRBV25-1	NA	TRBJ2-7	NA	TGTGCCAGCAGTGGGGCGGGACAGATTTTCTACGAGCAGTACTTC	CASSGAGQIFYEQYF
TRBV29-1	NA	TRBJ2-7	NA	TGCAGCGTTGTTGGGGGCATGGGCTACGAGCAGTACTTC	CSVVGGMGYEQYF
TRBV6-1	NA	TRBJ1-2	few	TGTGCCAGCAGTGAAGTTGGCTATGGCTACACCTTC	CASSEVGYGYTF
TRBV19	TRBD1	TRBJ1-2	many	TGTGCCAGTAGGCAGGGGGTGTCGGGCTACACCTTC	CASRQGVSGYTF
TRBV7-6	NA	TRBJ2-7	NA	TGTGCCAGCAGCTTACCGGGTATGGGGGAGCAGCACTTC	CASSLPGMGEQHF
TRBV10-3	TRBD1	TRBJ2-1	NA	TGTGCCATTAGCAAACAGGGGGTACCCTACAATGAGCAGTTCTTC	CAISKQGVPYNEQFF
TRBV12-3/TRBV12-4	TRBD1	TRBJ2-4	NA	TGTGCCAGCAGTCTAGACAGGGAAAAAAACATTCAGTACTTC	CASSLDREKNIQYF
TRBV5-4	TRBD2	TRBJ2-3	NA	TGTGCCAGCAGGGGAGCGGGGGGGCCCGGGGATACGCAGTATTTT	CASRGAGGPGDTQYF
TRBV10-3	NA	TRBJ2-3	NA	TGTGCCATCAGAGACGCGGCACTGCGGGATACGCAGTATTTT	CAIRDAALRDTQYF
TRBV19	NA	TRBJ2-2	NA	TGTGCCAGTAGCCACACGCGGAACACCGGGGAGCTGTTTTTT	CASSHTRNTGELFF
TRBV7-6	NA	TRBJ2-5	NA	TGTGCCAGCAGCTTAGCCCCGGGGACTCCCGTGGCCCAGTACTTC	CASSLAPGTPVAQYF
TRBV29-1	NA	TRBJ2-7	NA	TGCAGCGTTGAAAGTAAGGGGATCACATCCTACGAGCAGTACTTC	CSVESKGITSYEQYF
TRBV7-9	TRBD2	TRBJ2-5	NA	TGTGCCAGCGGACTAGCGGGGAGCCAAGAGACCCAGTACTTC	CASGLAGSQETQYF
TRBV6-2/TRBV6-3	TRBD1	TRBJ1-4	NA	TGTGCCAGCAGTTATCGACAGGGTAGTGAAAAACTGTTTTTT	CASSYRQGSEKLFF
TRBV10-1	NA	TRBJ1-6	NA	TGCGCCAGCAGAACAGCCAATTCACCCCTCCACTTT	CASRTANSPLHF
TRBV10-3	NA	TRBJ1-1	NA	TGTGCCAGCAGTATAGAGGTGGGACGGAACACTGAAGCTTTCTTT	CASSIEVGRNTEAFF
TRBV19	TRBD1	TRBJ1-2	many	TGTGCCAGTAGGGGGACCGGGACAGGGTGGACAAACTATGGCTACACCTTC	CASRGTGTGWTNYGYTF
TRBV12-3/TRBV12-4	TRBD1	TRBJ2-7	NA	TGTGCCAGCAGTCCCCGGGACAGGGAGGACGGGCAGTACTTC	CASSPRDREDGQYF
TRBV14	TRBD1	TRBJ2-7	NA	TGTGCCAGCAGTACCGGGACAGGGATAGGCGAGCAGTACTTC	CASSTGTGIGEQYF
TRBV21-1	NA	TRBJ2-1	once	TGTGCCAGCAGCAAAGGGGTGCCCCAGACAGGGGGGAGCTCCTACAATGAGCAGTTCTTC	CASSKGVPQTGGSSYNEQFF
TRBV9	NA	TRBJ2-5	many	TGTGCCAGCAGCGGAGAACTGGACAGCCCCCAAGAGACCCAGTACTTC	CASSGELDSPQETQYF
TRBV20-1	NA	TRBJ2-5	NA	TGCAGTGCTACCGGATCGCGGGGAGAGACCCAGTACTTC	CSATGSRGETQYF
TRBV19	NA	TRBJ1-3	many	TGTGCCAGCAGCCGACACGGCCCCTCTGGAAACACCATATATTTT	CASSRHGPSGNTIYF
TRBV10-3	TRBD2	TRBJ2-3	many	TGTGCCATCAGTGACGACGAGCGGGGGGGCCTGACAGATACGCAGTATTTT	CAISDDERGGLTDTQYF
TRBV15	NA	TRBJ1-2	NA	TGTGCCACCAGCAGGGGGGACGGTTCCTACGAGCAGGGCTACACCTTC	CATSRGDGSYEQGYTF
TRBV6-2/TRBV6-3	NA	TRBJ1-1	few	TGTGCCAGCAGCCCTCCTTGGGACATCTTGTTGATGAACACTGAAGCTTTCTTT	CASSPPWDILLMNTEAFF
TRBV20-1	NA	TRBJ1-1	once	TGCAGTGCTAGTACCTCCACTGAAGCTTTCTTT	CSASTSTEAFF
TRBV29-1	TRBD1	TRBJ2-5	NA	TGCAGCGTATCGGGACAGGGGGAAGGAGCTTACCAAGAGACCCAGTACTTC	CSVSGQGEGAYQETQYF
TRBV11-2	TRBD2	TRBJ2-5	NA	TGTGCCAGCAGCTTATATCCAGCGGGGGGGCAGGAAGAGACCCAGTACTTC	CASSLYPAGGQEETQYF
TRBV4-1	NA	TRBJ2-3	few	TGCGCCAGCAGCCAAGTACCAGGGGATCCAGATACGCAGTATTTT	CASSQVPGDPDTQYF
TRBV27	NA	TRBJ2-5	few	TGTGCCAGCAGCCTTAGTGGGCATATCCAAGAGACCCAGTACTTC	CASSLSGHIQETQYF
TRBV30	NA	TRBJ1-1	medium-sized	TGTGCCTGGCGGGGAATACGAAGGGGTGAAGCTTTCTTT	CAWRGIRRGEAFF
TRBV10-2	NA	TRBJ2-7	NA	TGCGCCAGCAGTGTCCAGGGGAACTACGAGCAGTACTTC	CASSVQGNYEQYF
TRBV2	NA	TRBJ2-7	once	TGTGCCAGCAGTGGCGCCCCACAGTCCTACGAGCAGTACTTC	CASSGAPQSYEQYF
TRBV29-1	NA	TRBJ2-5	once	TGCAGCGCCCACAGGGTGCGCCAAGAGACCCAGTACTTC	CSAHRVRQETQYF
TRBV7-2	NA	TRBJ1-5	many	TGTGCCAGCAGCTTAGCAGGGGGTAGCCCTAATCAGCCCCAGCATTTT	CASSLAGGSPNQPQHF
TRBV24-1	NA	TRBJ1-1	NA	TGTGCCACCAGTTTCAACCTGAACACTGAAGCTTTCTTT	CATSFNLNTEAFF
TRBV10-3	NA	TRBJ1-1	NA	TGTGCCATCAGTGAGAGCACTGAAGCTTTCTTT	CAISESTEAFF
TRBV7-9	NA	TRBJ1-1	NA	TGTGCCAGCACCCTAGGGGCCTCGAACACTGAAGCTTTCTTT	CASTLGASNTEAFF
TRBV4-2	TRBD1	TRBJ2-5	NA	TGTGCCAGCAGCCTTTATGGGACAGGGGAAGAGACCCAGTACTTC	CASSLYGTGEETQYF
TRBV2	TRBD2	TRBJ2-1	NA	TGTGCCAGCAGTGGATATACTAGCGGGGGGAACAATGAGCAGTTCTTC	CASSGYTSGGNNEQFF
TRBV14	TRBD1	TRBJ2-7	NA	TGTGCCAGCAGCCGCCGGACAGGGGAGGATGGCGAGCAGTACTTC	CASSRRTGEDGEQYF
TRBV10-1	TRBD1	TRBJ1-3	NA	TGCGCCAGCAGTACGGTCGGACAGGGGGGCTCTAGAAATACCATATATTTT	CASSTVGQGGSRNTIYF
TRBV6-5	NA	TRBJ2-7	many	TGTGCCAGCAGTTTCGCTTGGGACCGATCCTACGAGCAGTACTTC	CASSFAWDRSYEQYF
TRBV7-3	NA	TRBJ2-7	once	TGTGCCCGCAGTGGGGTAGGGGAACCCTACGAGCAGTACTTC	CARSGVGEPYEQYF
TRBV5-1	NA	TRBJ2-5	many	TGCGCCAGCAGCTTGACAGAACAAGAGACCCAGTACTTC	CASSLTEQETQYF
TRBV7-9	TRBD1	TRBJ2-7	NA	TGTGCCAGCAGCTACGGGACAGCTCTTATAGAGCAGTACTTC	CASSYGTALIEQYF
TRBV6-1	NA	TRBJ1-1	many	TGTGCCAGCAGTCCTCAACCACCAGGGATTGCTGAAGCTTTCTTT	CASSPQPPGIAEAFF
TRBV7-2	TRBD1	TRBJ1-1	many	TGTGCCAGCAGCTTCTTCCGGGACAGGGGAGTGTACACTGAAGCTTTCTTT	CASSFFRDRGVYTEAFF
TRBV5-1	NA	TRBJ1-6	NA	TGCGCCAGCAGCGACACACGTAGAGACAGGAGGTCACCCCTCCACTTT	CASSDTRRDRRSPLHF
TRBV20-1	NA	TRBJ2-1	NA	TGCAGTGCTCCAGACCCCGCGGGGCACAATGAGCAGTTCTTC	CSAPDPAGHNEQFF
TRBV4-1	TRBD1	TRBJ1-2	NA	TGCGCCAGCAGCCAAGATGAAGGGACAGGGTTGGACGGCTACACCTTC	CASSQDEGTGLDGYTF
TRBV5-5	NA	TRBJ2-7	many	TGTGCCAGCAGCTTGGTAGAGGCCTACGAGCAGTACTTC	CASSLVEAYEQYF